The next 2 T cell receptor beta chains were all read from a single sample in a study of blood T cell repertoires in COVID-19. Clones were sequenced by immunoSEQ multiplex PCR, and TCRdb holds only the in-frame ones, with some missing. The data contain 60,000 to 65,000 clones, around nine tenths of them singletons. The material sequenced was peripheral blood. These receptors were taken from an elderly woman with active COVID-19.

The chain combines TRBV10-3 with TRBJ2-2; 11 bases line up with TRBD1. Germline CDR1 is ENHRY and CDR2 is SYGVKD. This CDR3 is 15 amino acids long. J lost 6 bases, V lost 6 bases, and 6 bases had no gene match. The CDR3 region has the DNA TGTGCCATCAGCTCCGGGACAGGGGGGGCCGGGGAGCTGTTTTTT. Translated, it gives CAISSGTGGAGELFF.

This chain uses TRBV19 with TRBJ1-2, with a tentative D call TRBD1 (5 bases). The V gene's germline CDR1 is LNHDA and CDR2 SQIVND (reference sequence). V was trimmed by 10 bases and J by 5 bases, leaving 20 bases between them. The CDR3 totals 14 residues. The CDR3 DNA is TGTGCCACCTCGGCAGGGAGGACGGCATATGGCTACACCTTC. Its protein is CATSAGRTAYGYTF.